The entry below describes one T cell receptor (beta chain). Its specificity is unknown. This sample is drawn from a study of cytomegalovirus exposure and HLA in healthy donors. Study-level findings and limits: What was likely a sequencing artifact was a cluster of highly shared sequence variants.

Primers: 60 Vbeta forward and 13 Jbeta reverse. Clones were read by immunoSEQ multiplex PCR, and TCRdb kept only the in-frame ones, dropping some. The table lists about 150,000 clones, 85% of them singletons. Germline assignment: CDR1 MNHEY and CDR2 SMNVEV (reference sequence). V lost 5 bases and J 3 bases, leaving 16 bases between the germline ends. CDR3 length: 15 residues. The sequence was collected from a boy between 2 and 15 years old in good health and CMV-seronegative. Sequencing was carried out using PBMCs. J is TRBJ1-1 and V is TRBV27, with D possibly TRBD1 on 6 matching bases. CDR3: CASSVTRTVHTEAFF. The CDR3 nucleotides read TGTGCCAGCAGTGTAACCCGGACAGTTCACACTGAAGCTTTCTTT.